The rows below give T cell receptor beta chains drawn from one sample of a study of control samples from healthy donors and cancer patients. This table comes from immunoSEQ multiplex PCR, and its TCRdb copy is limited to in-frame clones, with some not included. Altogether about 220,000 clones are present, 90% to 95% being singletons, with the ten largest covering roughly 1.6%. The sample consisted of blood. All receptors derive from a man in his fifties or sixties in good health. Each CDR3 is given with its conserved first and last residue. The D gene is left open where the match is weak. Clone size, where shown, is once, few, many, or a class for clones that have expanded.

>TRBJ2-3|NA|TRBD2|TRBV5-4
CASSFSGTATDTQYF
TGTGCCAGCAGCTTTAGCGGGACGGCCACAGATACGCAGTATTTT
>TRBJ2-1|NA|NA|TRBV27
CASSLTGGLYNEQFF
TGTGCCAGCAGTTTGACCGGGGGACTCTACAATGAGCAGTTCTTC
>TRBJ1-1|NA|NA|TRBV6-5
CASTAGPGNTEAFF
TGTGCCAGCACCGCGGGGCCTGGGAACACTGAAGCTTTCTTT
>TRBJ2-2|once|TRBD1|TRBV4-2
CASSQERTGVNTGELFF
TGTGCCAGCAGCCAAGAAAGAACAGGGGTGAACACCGGGGAGCTGTTTTTT
>TRBJ2-1|NA|NA|TRBV9
CASSVDSARSYNEQFF
TGTGCCAGCAGCGTAGACAGCGCTAGGTCCTACAATGAGCAGTTCTTC
>TRBJ2-7|once|NA|TRBV30
CAWTLRDAYEQYF
TGTGCCTGGACCCTCAGGGATGCCTACGAGCAGTACTTC
>TRBJ1-3|NA|NA|TRBV5-1
CASSLAGSAGNTIYF
TGCGCCAGCAGCTTGGCAGGGTCCGCTGGAAACACCATATATTTT
>TRBJ1-6|NA|TRBD1|TRBV4-1
CASSLGQGIAPLHF
TGCGCCAGCAGCCTCGGACAGGGGATCGCACCCCTCCACTTT
>TRBJ2-3|NA|TRBD1|TRBV5-1
CASSLAGQGSSDTQYF
TGCGCCAGCAGCTTGGCGGGACAGGGAAGTTCAGATACGCAGTATTTT
>TRBJ1-2|NA|TRBD1|TRBV3-1/TRBV3-2
CASSQETLLTGGDYGYTF
TGTGCCAGCAGCCAAGAAACATTACTGACAGGGGGCGACTATGGCTACACCTTC
>TRBJ1-1|NA|TRBD1|TRBV10-3
CAIRGTGTNTEAFF
TGTGCCATCAGGGGGACAGGGACGAACACTGAAGCTTTCTTT
>TRBJ1-6|few|TRBD1|TRBV7-8
CAIKPGGDFHNSPLHF
TGTGCCATAAAGCCAGGGGGCGACTTTCATAATTCACCCCTCCACTTT
>TRBJ2-7|NA|NA|TRBV18
CASSPRGVPSYEQYF
TGTGCCAGCTCACCACGGGGGGTTCCCTCCTACGAGCAGTACTTC
>TRBJ1-3|NA|TRBD1|TRBV7-9
CASSPWTGRGPGRTIYF
TGTGCCAGCAGCCCCTGGACAGGAAGGGGGCCTGGAAGGACCATATATTTT
>TRBJ2-2|NA|TRBD2|TRBV4-3
CASRPLAGTGELFF
TGCGCCAGCAGGCCACTAGCGGGGACCGGGGAGCTGTTTTTT
>TRBJ2-5|NA|TRBD2|TRBV11-3
CASSLGGAGETQYF
TGTGCCAGCAGCCTCGGGGGGGCCGGTGAGACCCAGTACTTC
>TRBJ1-5|NA|NA|TRBV2
CASTREEVGNQPQHF
TGTGCCAGCACCCGGGAGGAGGTTGGCAATCAGCCCCAGCATTTT
>TRBJ2-5|NA|NA|TRBV28
CASSLLVTKGETQYF
TGTGCCAGTAGTTTGTTAGTTACGAAGGGGGAGACCCAGTACTTC
>TRBJ1-6|NA|NA|TRBV28
CASSLYPDRLTNSPLHF
TGTGCCAGCAGTTTATACCCTGACAGACTGACCAATTCACCCCTCCACTTT
>TRBJ2-7|NA|TRBD1|TRBV5-1
CASSLASGGQGTYEQYF
TGCGCCAGCAGCTTGGCATCGGGGGGACAGGGGACCTACGAGCAGTACTTC
>TRBJ2-4|NA|TRBD2|TRBV3-1/TRBV3-2
CASSQATSGIKNIQYF
TGTGCCAGCAGCCAAGCGACTAGCGGAATCAAAAACATTCAGTACTTC
>TRBJ2-4|NA|TRBD1|TRBV3-1/TRBV3-2
CASSHAQGPIQYF
TGTGCCAGCAGCCACGCACAGGGGCCCATTCAGTACTTC
>TRBJ1-3|NA|NA|TRBV5-6
CASSPGWLGGNTIYF
TGTGCCAGCAGCCCAGGGTGGCTAGGTGGAAACACCATATATTTT